This T cell receptor (beta chain) was observed in a study of beta chain features in type 1 diabetes. Overall study results and limits: Shortening of TCRB CDR3s, moderate but significant, appeared in all four CD4+ subsets of Type 1 diabetes patients. The analysis here could not establish whether HLA type shapes TCRB rearrangement. Healthy donors had naive, central memory and Treg TCRB repertoires that appeared less similar than those seen among patients.

Purity (above 95%) was reached by all sorted populations. For this clone: Its antigen is unidentified.

Reverse transcription of all isolated RNA meant that expressed TCRB transcripts were sequenced. Method: immunoSEQ multiplex PCR; TCRdb's copy keeps in-frame clones and lacks some. There are about 140,000 clones in the sample; over 8% occur only once, and nearly 0.65% lies in the top ten. The sample taken for sequencing was central memory CD4+ T cells from blood. This clonotype was sampled from a middle-aged woman in good health.

In DNA form, the CDR3 reads TGTGCCAGCAGCTTTAGCGGGGTGTACTCTGGGGCCAACGTCCTGACTTTC. Protein sequence: CASSFSGVYSGANVLTF. V usage is TRBV7-2 and J usage is TRBJ2-6; TRBD2 matches 8 bases. CDR1 is SGHTA and CDR2 is FQGNSA in the germline V gene. This CDR3 is built from 17 residues. V was pared by 3 bases and J by 0 bases, with 4 bases of the junction left unmatched.